These 29 T cell receptor beta chains came from one sample sequenced in a study of blood T cell repertoires in COVID-19. The data were produced by immunoSEQ multiplex PCR, yet TCRdb's version contains in-frame clones alone and is incomplete. The data show around 26,000 clones, about 80% seen once. The sequenced sample consisted of peripheral blood. These receptors were taken from a man older than 75 with active or convalescent COVID-19.

V is TRBV10-2 and J is TRBJ1-1; D is possibly TRBD1 (5 bases). CDR1 and CDR2 (germline): WSHSY, SAAADI. V lost 4 bases and J 4 bases, leaving 10 bases between the germline ends. CDR3 length: 13 residues. The chain's CDR3 is CASSGQGFTEAFF. The CDR3 DNA is TGCGCCAGCAGTGGTCAGGGATTCACTGAAGCTTTCTTT.

Only one count was recorded for this clone. The gene calls are TRBV3-1 (or the pseudogene TRBV3-2) and TRBJ2-1, with 8 bases matching TRBD2. The CDR3 length is 17 residues. The germline gives CDR1 LGHDT, CDR2 YNNKEL (reference sequence). J gave up 2 bases and V 3 bases, and 9 bases lay outside the gene matches. The CDR3 bases are TGTGCCAGCAGCCAGGACAGCGGGAGTGGGCCCTACAATGAGCAGTTCTTC. Its protein product is CASSQDSGSGPYNEQFF.

This sequence joins TRBV5-8 and TRBJ1-5; D gene ambiguous. This CDR3 comprises 16 residues. The ends were cut back, 4 bases at V and 2 bases at J, with 16 bases in the middle. In germline, CDR1 is SGHTS, CDR2 YDEGEE. The CDR3 sequence is CASSRYLSQGNQPQHF. The DNA of the CDR3 is TGTGCCAGCAGCAGATATTTGTCTCAGGGCAATCAGCCCCAGCATTTT.

The chain uses TRBV19 and TRBJ1-6; D not resolved. CDR1 is LNHDA, CDR2 SQIVND, per germline (reference sequence). The length of the CDR3 is 15 residues. With 5 bases removed from V and 7 bases from J, the gap between germline ends came to 15 bases. The CDR3 nucleotides read TGTGCCAGTAGTCGAAGGGTCGCGGGCAATTCACCCCTCCACTTT. Its translation is CASSRRVAGNSPLHF.

The gene calls are TRBV5-1 and TRBJ1-6, with a tentative D call TRBD1 (6 bases). The CDR3 runs to 16 residues. Trimming removed 0 bases from V and 6 bases from J, with 13 bases in between. Germline V lookup: CDR1 SGHRS, CDR2 YFSETQ. The CDR3 DNA sequence: TGCGCCAGCAGCTTGGGGGCAGGGGCAGGTAATTCACCCCTCCACTTT. Protein sequence: CASSLGAGAGNSPLHF.

The chain employs TRBV2 and TRBJ1-3; 8 bases are a match to TRBD1. After removal of 6 bases from V and 2 bases from J, the junction contained 6 bases not matched to a gene. The CDR3 sequence is 15 residues long. Germline assignment: CDR1 SNHLY and CDR2 FYNNEI. CDR3 bases: TGTGCCAGCAGCCCAGAGACAGGGGCTGGAAACACCATATATTTT. Protein product: CASSPETGAGNTIYF.

The chain carries TRBV11-2 and TRBJ1-1; TRBD1 might be the D (6 bases). The CDR3 has 13 amino acids. The V and J ends lost 2 bases and 6 bases respectively, with 10 bases between them. Germline assignment: CDR1 SGHAT and CDR2 FQNNGV. The CDR3 DNA follows: TGTGCCAGCAGCTTATTAGCAGGGGCTGAAGCTTTCTTT. Protein sequence: CASSLLAGAEAFF. The full variable domain, completed using reference TRBV11-2 and TRBJ1-1, is EAGVAQSPRYKIIEKRQSVAFWCNPISGHATLYWYQQILGQGPKLLIQFQNNGVVDDSQLPKDRFSAERLKGVDSTLKIQPAKLEDSAVYLCASSLLAGAEAFFGQGTRLTVV.

The gene calls are TRBV5-1 and TRBJ2-5; D unclear. Trimming pared 0 bases from V and 5 bases from J, leaving 11 bases between. Germline V lookup: CDR1 SGHRS, CDR2 YFSETQ. The CDR3 extends over 14 amino acids. CDR3 sequence: CASSLAERRETQYF. CDR3 bases: TGCGCCAGCAGCTTGGCCGAAAGGCGGGAGACCCAGTACTTC.

This clone has more than one count but fewer than ten. This rearrangement joins TRBV2 to TRBJ2-4; the D is unclear. Deletions cut 0 bases from V and 7 bases from J, with 7 bases between. Germline CDR1 and CDR2: SNHLY and FYNNEI. The CDR3 is 13 amino acids. The chain's CDR3 is CASSEAPRNIQYF. The CDR3, as DNA: TGTGCCAGCAGTGAAGCCCCGAGGAACATTCAGTACTTC.

The count of this clone is one. This sequence joins TRBV6-5 and TRBJ2-7, with 10 bases identical to TRBD1. The CDR3 covers 14 residues. CDR1 MNHEY and CDR2 SVGAGI come from the germline V gene. The junction had 4 bases not matched to a gene; V was cut back by 5 bases and J by 3 bases. Here the CDR3 reads CASSKTGGGYEQYF. In DNA form, the CDR3 reads TGTGCCAGCAGTAAGACAGGGGGCGGCTACGAGCAGTACTTC.

The chain carries TRBV7-9 and TRBJ1-4; 8 bases match TRBD1. This CDR3 spans 15 amino acids. The germline gives CDR1 SEHNR, CDR2 FQNEAQ (reference sequence). J was trimmed by 5 bases and V by 4 bases; bases with no gene match: 6. In DNA form, the CDR3 reads TGTGCCAGCAGCTACAGACAGGGGACGAATGAAAAACTGTTTTTT. It is translated as CASSYRQGTNEKLFF. The whole variable domain, remainder taken from reference TRBV7-9 and TRBJ1-4, is DTGVSQNPRHKITKRGQNVTFRCDPISEHNRLYWYRQTLGQGPEFLTYFQNEAQLEKSRLLSDRFSAERPKGSFSTLEIQRTEQGDSAMYLCASSYRQGTNEKLFFGSGTQLSVL.

This clone was seen a handful of times. The V call is TRBV28, the J call TRBJ1-4; maybe TRBD1 (5 bases). CDR1 and CDR2 from the germline V gene are MDHEN and SYDVKM. The CDR3 has 13 residues. Trimming shortened V by 4 bases and J by 8 bases, and 11 bases separated the two germline ends. The CDR3 DNA follows: TGTGCCAGCAGTTCGAGACAGCGCGAAAAACTGTTTTTT. Translated, it gives CASSSRQREKLFF. The full variable domain, rest sourced from reference TRBV28 and TRBJ1-4, is DVKVTQSSRYLVKRTGEKVFLECVQDMDHENMFWYRQDPGLGLRLIYFSYDVKMKEKGDIPEGYSVSREKKERFSLILESASTNQTSMYLCASSSRQREKLFFGSGTQLSVL.

J is TRBJ1-1 and V is TRBV5-6; the D is unclear. CDR3 length: 12 residues. CDR1 is SGHDT and CDR2 is YYEEEE in the germline V gene. V was trimmed by 1 base and J by 7 bases, leaving 8 bases between them. The CDR3 sequence: CASSLFGFEAFF. The CDR3, as DNA: TGTGCCAGCAGCTTGTTCGGGTTTGAAGCTTTCTTT.

The V and J genes are TRBV11-3 and TRBJ2-2; D is uncertain. The CDR3 has 14 residues. Germline lookup yields CDR1 SGHNT and CDR2 YENEEA. Trimming left V 1 base short and J 1 base short, with 4 bases between. The CDR3: CASSLAGNTGELFF. The DNA of the CDR3 is TGTGCCAGCAGCTTAGCCGGGAACACCGGGGAGCTGTTTTTT. Filled out from reference TRBV11-3 and TRBJ2-2, the complete variable domain reads EAGVVQSPRYKIIEKKQPVAFWCNPISGHNTLYWYLQNLGQGPELLIRYENEEAVDDSQLPKDRFSAERLKGVDSTLKIQPAELGDSAVYLCASSLAGNTGELFFGEGSRLTVL.

The rearrangement joins TRBV6-5 to TRBJ1-2; no reliable D call. CDR3 length: 13 amino acids. Germline CDR1 reads MNHEY; CDR2 reads SVGAGI. V lost 3 bases, J lost 2 bases, and 7 bases lay in between. The CDR3 DNA sequence: TGTGCCAGCAGTTATGCAGCGAACTATGGCTACACCTTC. This gives the protein CASSYAANYGYTF.

In its sample, this clone was seen a few times. J is TRBJ2-1 and V is TRBV7-9, with 7 bases lining up with TRBD1. The junction had 8 bases not matched to a gene; V was cut back by 6 bases and J by 6 bases. This CDR3 region has 14 residues. Germline V gene data show CDR1 as SEHNR and CDR2 as FQNEAQ (reference sequence). The CDR3 DNA is TGTGCCAGCAGTCATCCGGGACAGTTCAATGAGCAGTTCTTC. Protein sequence: CASSHPGQFNEQFF.

The rearrangement uses TRBV28 and TRBJ2-7; TRBD2 aligns across 9 bases. Germline-derived CDR1 and CDR2 are MDHEN and SYDVKM. There are 17 residues in the CDR3. J lost 1 base, V lost 5 bases, and 12 bases had no gene match. CDR3 loop: CASSAAVGREGSYEQYF. The CDR3 bases are TGTGCCAGCAGTGCAGCGGTAGGGCGGGAGGGTTCCTACGAGCAGTACTTC.

The chain uses TRBV25-1 and TRBJ1-2; D gene ambiguous. CDR1 and CDR2 (germline): MGHDK, SYGVNS. V gave up 5 bases and J gave up 8 bases, with 12 bases separating them. CDR3 length: 12 amino acids. The CDR3 spells CASSRESGGYTF. The CDR3 DNA reads as TGTGCCAGCAGTAGGGAGTCAGGCGGCTACACCTTC.

This clone was counted a single time. The chain links TRBV2 to TRBJ1-2; 8 bases fit TRBD1. The CDR3 totals 15 residues. V dropped 4 bases and J dropped 7; count of bases not matched to a gene: 11. Looked up from germline, CDR1 is SNHLY and CDR2 is FYNNEI. The CDR3 is CASSGGLTGGSGYTF. The CDR3 region has the DNA TGTGCCAGCAGTGGGGGCTTAACAGGGGGAAGTGGCTACACCTTC.

V usage is TRBV6-1 and J usage is TRBJ2-1, with 8 bases fitting TRBD2. The CDR3 is made up of 15 amino acids. Germline-derived CDR1 and CDR2 are MNHNS and SASEGT. Losses at the gene ends were 2 bases for V and 7 bases for J; bases not matched to a gene: 7. The CDR3 nucleotides read TGTGCCAGCAGTGAACCGGGGGGGGGAAGGAATGAGCAGTTCTTC. Its protein is CASSEPGGGRNEQFF.

V is TRBV29-1 and J is TRBJ2-1, with 9 nucleotides matching TRBD2. J gave up 3 bases and V 6 bases, and 12 bases lay outside the gene matches. Germline V lookup: CDR1 SQVTM, CDR2 ANQGSEA. This CDR3 contains 16 residues. The CDR3 region is CSVEQREAPYYNEQFF. CDR3 coding DNA: TGCAGCGTCGAACAGCGGGAGGCCCCTTACTACAATGAGCAGTTCTTC.

The chain recombines TRBV18 with TRBJ2-2; no clear D. The CDR3 covers 17 residues. The V end lost 1 base, the J end lost 0 bases, and 12 bases lay between the germline ends. Looked up from germline, CDR1 is KGHSH and CDR2 is LQKENI. In nucleotides, the CDR3 is TGTGCCAGCTCACCACTCCAAAAGACAACGAACACCGGGGAGCTGTTTTTT. Translated, it gives CASSPLQKTTNTGELFF.

The V and J genes are TRBV14 and TRBJ1-6; a weak D match, TRBD1 (5 bases). V lost 5 bases and J 3 bases, leaving 8 bases between the germline ends. The CDR3 covers 14 residues. Germline-derived CDR1 and CDR2 are SGHDN and FVKESK. In nucleotides, the CDR3 is TGTGCCAGCAGCAGAGACAGCTATAATTCACCCCTCCACTTT. Translating gives CASSRDSYNSPLHF.

The CDR3, as DNA: TGTGCCAGCAGCCCAGCTAGCGGGGGTCTCTACGAGCAGTACTTC. The encoded protein is CASSPASGGLYEQYF. This chain uses TRBV6-5 with TRBJ2-7, with TRBD2 identical over 10 bases. There are 15 residues in the CDR3. Germline loops: CDR1 MNHEY, CDR2 SVGAGI. The ends lost 6 bases at V and 3 bases at J; junction bases unmatched: 8.

This chain connects TRBV11-2 to TRBJ1-1; the match to TRBD1 covers 7 bases. Germline values: CDR1 SGHAT, CDR2 FQNNGV. The CDR3 covers 14 residues. With 5 bases clipped from V and 0 bases from J, the junction kept 3 bases outside the gene matches. The CDR3 DNA is TGTGCCAGCAGCCAACAGGGGATGAACACTGAAGCTTTCTTT. Amino acids: CASSQQGMNTEAFF.

The chain couples TRBV6-5 to TRBJ1-1; D is ambiguous. The germline V gene has CDR1 MNHEY and CDR2 SVGAGI. The CDR3 contains 14 residues. V lost 4 bases and J lost 3, with 12 bases in between. The CDR3, as DNA: TGTGCCAGCAGTTCGGCGGGTCGGGACACTGAAGCTTTCTTT. This translates into CASSSAGRDTEAFF.

V is TRBV7-3 and J is TRBJ1-5, with TRBD1 matching 7 bases. This CDR3 has 17 residues. Germline CDR1 is SGHTA and CDR2 is FQGTGA. With 2 bases clipped from V and 2 bases from J, the junction kept 9 bases outside the gene matches. The CDR3: CASSLPPGQFGNQPQHF. The DNA of the CDR3 is TGTGCCAGCAGCTTACCCCCGGGACAGTTCGGCAATCAGCCCCAGCATTTT.

This clone was picked up one time. The gene calls are TRBV3-1 (or the pseudogene TRBV3-2) and TRBJ1-4, with TRBD1 identical over 7 bases. The CDR3 contains 14 residues. The J segment lost 2 bases and the V segment lost 4 bases, leaving 1 base of the junction unmatched. The germline CDR1 and CDR2 sequences are LGHDT and YNNKEL (reference sequence). In DNA, the CDR3 is TGTGCCAGCAGCCTCAGGGGGACTAATGAAAAACTGTTTTTT. As protein: CASSLRGTNEKLFF.

In the case of this clone: The same CDR3 arises from other DNA sequences in this sample as well. The chain joins TRBV9 to TRBJ2-1; 9 nucleotides align to TRBD2. The CDR3 runs to 15 residues. V gave up 2 bases and J gave up 1 base; unmatched junction bases: 1. Germline V gene data show CDR1 as SGDLS and CDR2 as YYNGEE. CDR3 residues: CASSVSGGSYNEQFF. The CDR3 DNA is TGTGCCAGCAGCGTTAGCGGGGGTTCCTACAATGAGCAGTTCTTC.